Sequencing of this T cell receptor (beta chain) was carried out in a study of beta chain features in type 1 diabetes. Study background: Sorted cell examination encompassed roughly 110,000,000 cells across all samples. Study-level points and caveats: Moderate but significant shortening of TCRB CDR3s was recorded in all four CD4+ subsets from Type 1 diabetes patients.

Sorting gave populations that all exceeded 95% purity. The CDR3 loop spans 12 amino acids. The germline V gene encodes CDR1 KGHSH and CDR2 LQKENI. Sequenced material consisted of expressed TCRB transcripts (all of the isolated RNA was reverse transcribed). Naive, central memory and regulatory T cell samples came to a mean of roughly 3.6 million reads. Clones were sequenced by immunoSEQ multiplex PCR, and TCRdb holds only the in-frame ones, with some missing. The sample consists of around 300,000 clones, approximately 9.9% of them appearing once. For this clone: Its antigen is unidentified. The junction does not match germline at one end; this may be a read error.

The V call is TRBV18, the J call TRBJ1-4, with 7 nucleotides matching TRBD1. The specimen was naive CD4+ T cells from blood. This sequence was found in a young woman in good health. In nucleotides, the CDR3 is TGTGCCAGCTCACCGTATGACGGGACAGCGGTTTTT. This translates into CASSPYDGTAVF. Full variable domain (remainder filled in from reference TRBV18 and TRBJ1-4): NAGVMQNPRHLVRRRGQEARLRCSPMKGHSHVYWYRQLPEEGLKFMVYLQKENIIDESGMPKERFSAEFPKEGPSILRIQQVVRGDSAAYFCASSPYDGTAVFGSGTQLSVL.